This paragraph reports one TCR beta chain. Antigen specificity is unknown. This sample is part of a study of T cells expressing NK-cell markers. CDR1 is LNHDA and CDR2 is SQIVND in the germline V gene (reference sequence). CDR3 length: 15 residues. From its re-call of the 5' RACE reads, TCRdb lists each CDR3 protein once, without DNA. This sample's table reports roughly 280,000 distinct CDR3 sequences. The study, taken as a whole, reports: The CD3+CD56-NKG2C+ fraction was also led by these clonotypes in a handful of donors. Of the CD8+ T cell pool in several donors, roughly 1.0-7.5% was accounted for by dominant NKG2C+ clonotypes.

The gene calls are TRBV19 and TRBJ2-3. This sequence was found in a man between 18 and 29 years old in good health. Sequencing was performed on blood T cells: a sorted CD56 or NKG2C T cell subset, CD4+ or CD8+ T cells, or bulk PBMC T cells (not recorded which). CDR3 amino acids: CASSYRGPGRDTQYF.